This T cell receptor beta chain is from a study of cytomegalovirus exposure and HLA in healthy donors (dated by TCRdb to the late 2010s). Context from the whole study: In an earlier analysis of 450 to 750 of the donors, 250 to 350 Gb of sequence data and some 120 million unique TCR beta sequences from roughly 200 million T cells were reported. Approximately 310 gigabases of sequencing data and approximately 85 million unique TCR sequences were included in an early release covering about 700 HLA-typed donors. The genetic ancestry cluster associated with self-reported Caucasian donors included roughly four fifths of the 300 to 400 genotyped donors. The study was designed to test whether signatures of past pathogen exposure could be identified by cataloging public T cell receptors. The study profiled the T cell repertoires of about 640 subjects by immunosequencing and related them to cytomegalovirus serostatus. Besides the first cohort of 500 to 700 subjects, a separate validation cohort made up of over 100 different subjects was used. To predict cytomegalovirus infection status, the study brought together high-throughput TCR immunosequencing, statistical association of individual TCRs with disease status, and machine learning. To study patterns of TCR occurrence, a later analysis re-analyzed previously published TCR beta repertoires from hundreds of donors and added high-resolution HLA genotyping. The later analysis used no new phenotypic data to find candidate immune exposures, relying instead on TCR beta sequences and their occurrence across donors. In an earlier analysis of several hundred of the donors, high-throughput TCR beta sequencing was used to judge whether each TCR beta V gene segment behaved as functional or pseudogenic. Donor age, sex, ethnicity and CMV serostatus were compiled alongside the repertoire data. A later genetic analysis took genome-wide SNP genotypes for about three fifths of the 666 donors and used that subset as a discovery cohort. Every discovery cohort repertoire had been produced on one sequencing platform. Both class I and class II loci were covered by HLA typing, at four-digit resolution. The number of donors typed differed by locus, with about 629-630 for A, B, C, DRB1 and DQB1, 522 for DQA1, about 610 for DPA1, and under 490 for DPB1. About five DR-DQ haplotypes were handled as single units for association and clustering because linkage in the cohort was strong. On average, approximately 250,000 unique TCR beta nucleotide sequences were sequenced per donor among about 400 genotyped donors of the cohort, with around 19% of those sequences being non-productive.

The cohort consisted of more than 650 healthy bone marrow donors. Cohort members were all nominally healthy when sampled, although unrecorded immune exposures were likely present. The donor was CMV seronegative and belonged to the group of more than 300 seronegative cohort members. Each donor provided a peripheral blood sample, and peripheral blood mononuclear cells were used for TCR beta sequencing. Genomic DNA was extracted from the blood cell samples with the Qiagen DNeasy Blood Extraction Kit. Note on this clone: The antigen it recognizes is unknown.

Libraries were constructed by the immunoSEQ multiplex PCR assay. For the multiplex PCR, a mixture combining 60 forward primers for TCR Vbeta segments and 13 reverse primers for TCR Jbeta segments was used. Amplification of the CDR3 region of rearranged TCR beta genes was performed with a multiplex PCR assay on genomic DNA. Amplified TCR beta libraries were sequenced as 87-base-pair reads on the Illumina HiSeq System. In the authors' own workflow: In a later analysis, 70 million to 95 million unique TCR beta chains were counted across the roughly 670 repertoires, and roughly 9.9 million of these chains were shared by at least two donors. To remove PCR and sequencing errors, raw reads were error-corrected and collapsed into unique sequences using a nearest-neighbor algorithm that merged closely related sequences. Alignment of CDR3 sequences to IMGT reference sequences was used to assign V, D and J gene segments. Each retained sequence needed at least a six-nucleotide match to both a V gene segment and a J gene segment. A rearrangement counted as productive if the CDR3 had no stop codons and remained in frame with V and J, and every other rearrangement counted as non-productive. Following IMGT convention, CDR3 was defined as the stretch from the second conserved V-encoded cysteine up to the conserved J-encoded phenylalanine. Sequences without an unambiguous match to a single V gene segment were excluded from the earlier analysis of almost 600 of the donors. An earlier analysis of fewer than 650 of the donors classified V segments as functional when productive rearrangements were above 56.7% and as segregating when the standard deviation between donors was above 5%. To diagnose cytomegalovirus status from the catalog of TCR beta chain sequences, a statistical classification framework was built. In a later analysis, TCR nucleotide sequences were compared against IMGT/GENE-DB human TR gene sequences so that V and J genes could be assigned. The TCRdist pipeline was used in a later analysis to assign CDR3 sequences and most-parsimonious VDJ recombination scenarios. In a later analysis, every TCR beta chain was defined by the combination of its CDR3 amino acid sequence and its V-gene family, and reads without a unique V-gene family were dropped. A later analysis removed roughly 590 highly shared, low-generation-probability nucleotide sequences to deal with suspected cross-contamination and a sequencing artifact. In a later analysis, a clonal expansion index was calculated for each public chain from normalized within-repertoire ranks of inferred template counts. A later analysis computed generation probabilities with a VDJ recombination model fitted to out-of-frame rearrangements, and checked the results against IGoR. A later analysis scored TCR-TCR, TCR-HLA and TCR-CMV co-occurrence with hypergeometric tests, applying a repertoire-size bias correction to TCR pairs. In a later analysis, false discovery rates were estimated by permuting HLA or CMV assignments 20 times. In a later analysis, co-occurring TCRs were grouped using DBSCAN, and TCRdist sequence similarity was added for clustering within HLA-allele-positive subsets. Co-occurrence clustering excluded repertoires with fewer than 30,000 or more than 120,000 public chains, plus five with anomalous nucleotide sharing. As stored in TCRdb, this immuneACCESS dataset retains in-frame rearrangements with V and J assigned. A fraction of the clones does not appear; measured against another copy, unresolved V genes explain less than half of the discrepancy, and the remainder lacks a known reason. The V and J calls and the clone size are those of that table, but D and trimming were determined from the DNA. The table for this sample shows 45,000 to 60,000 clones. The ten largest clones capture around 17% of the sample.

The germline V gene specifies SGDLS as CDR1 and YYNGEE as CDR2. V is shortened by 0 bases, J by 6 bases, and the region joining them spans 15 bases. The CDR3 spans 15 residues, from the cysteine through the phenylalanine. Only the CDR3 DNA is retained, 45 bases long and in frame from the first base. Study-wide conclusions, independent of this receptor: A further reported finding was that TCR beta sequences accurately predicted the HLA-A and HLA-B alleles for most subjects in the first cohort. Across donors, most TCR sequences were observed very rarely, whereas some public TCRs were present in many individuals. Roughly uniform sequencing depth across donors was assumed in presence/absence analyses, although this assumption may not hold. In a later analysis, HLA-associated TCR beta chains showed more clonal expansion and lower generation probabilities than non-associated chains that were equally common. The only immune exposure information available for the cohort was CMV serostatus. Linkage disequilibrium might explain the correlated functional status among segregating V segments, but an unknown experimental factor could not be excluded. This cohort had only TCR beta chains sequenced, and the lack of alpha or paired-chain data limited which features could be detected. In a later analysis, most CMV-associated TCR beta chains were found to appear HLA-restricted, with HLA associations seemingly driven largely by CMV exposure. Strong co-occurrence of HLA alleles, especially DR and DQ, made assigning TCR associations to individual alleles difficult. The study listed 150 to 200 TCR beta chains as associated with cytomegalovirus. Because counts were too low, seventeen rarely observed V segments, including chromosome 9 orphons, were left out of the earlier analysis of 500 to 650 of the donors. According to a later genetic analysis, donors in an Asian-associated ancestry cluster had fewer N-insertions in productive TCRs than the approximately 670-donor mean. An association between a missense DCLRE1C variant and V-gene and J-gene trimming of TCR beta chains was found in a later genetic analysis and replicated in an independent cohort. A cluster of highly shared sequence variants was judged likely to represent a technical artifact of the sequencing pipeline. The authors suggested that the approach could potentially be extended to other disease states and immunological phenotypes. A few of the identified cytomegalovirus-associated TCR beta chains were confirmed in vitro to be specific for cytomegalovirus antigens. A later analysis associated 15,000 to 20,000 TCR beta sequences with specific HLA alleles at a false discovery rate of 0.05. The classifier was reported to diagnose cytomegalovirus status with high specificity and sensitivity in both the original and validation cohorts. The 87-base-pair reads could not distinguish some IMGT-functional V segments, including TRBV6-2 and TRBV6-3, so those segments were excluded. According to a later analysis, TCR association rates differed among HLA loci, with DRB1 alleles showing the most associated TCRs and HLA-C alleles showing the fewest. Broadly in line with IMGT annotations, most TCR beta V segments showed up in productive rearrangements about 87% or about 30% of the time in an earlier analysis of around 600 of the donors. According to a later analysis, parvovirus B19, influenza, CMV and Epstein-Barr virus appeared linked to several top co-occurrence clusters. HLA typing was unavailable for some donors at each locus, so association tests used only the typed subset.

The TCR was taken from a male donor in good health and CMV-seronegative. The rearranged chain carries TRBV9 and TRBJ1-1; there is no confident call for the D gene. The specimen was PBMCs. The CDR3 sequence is CASSVAGRVEAEAFF. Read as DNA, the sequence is TGTGCCAGCAGCGTAGCGGGAAGGGTCGAAGCTGAAGCTTTCTTT.